This TCR beta chain was profiled in a study of blood T cell repertoires in COVID-19. Study at large: There were acute and convalescent COVID-19 samples, and they came from the United States, Italy and Spain.

Germline lookup yields CDR1 SGHDN and CDR2 FVKESK. Trimming removed 0 bases at V and 2 bases at J, with 14 bases between. The CDR3 is made up of 16 amino acids. Using immunoSEQ multiplex PCR, the repertoire was profiled, and TCRdb retains in-frame clones only, with some absent. The sample yields about 380,000 clones, around 87% seen once. Participants were placed into cohorts based on the clinical history they reported. Donors of Cohort 3 who recovered were those that had two negative PCRs, clearance, or symptom resolution. This receptor was obtained from a man aged 25-45 years who had recovered from COVID-19. Source material: PBMCs or T cells enriched from blood (not recorded which). The gene calls are TRBV14 and TRBJ2-7, with unresolved D. The CDR3 here is CASSQDWAYPTYEQYF. For the CDR3, the DNA is TGTGCCAGCAGCCAAGACTGGGCTTACCCAACCTACGAGCAGTACTTC.